This T cell receptor (beta chain) was documented in a study of cytomegalovirus exposure and HLA in healthy donors. 13 Jbeta primers and 60 Vbeta primers were used for the PCR. Clones were sequenced by immunoSEQ multiplex PCR, and TCRdb holds only the in-frame ones, with some missing. The data hold tens of thousands of clones, with 65% to 70% observed a single time. The CDR3 has 16 residues. The germline V gene encodes CDR1 MGHRA and CDR2 YSYEKL. V lost 5 bases, J lost 4 bases, and 12 bases stayed unmatched. The receptor was isolated from a woman between 50 and 59 years old in good health and CMV-seropositive. Material: PBMCs. The V call is TRBV4-1, the J call TRBJ1-2; TRBD1 agrees at 8 bases. The CDR3 is CASSLRQGTRSYGYTF. DNA for the CDR3: TGCGCCAGCAGCTTACGACAGGGGACGAGGTCCTATGGCTACACCTTC.